This T cell receptor beta chain was recovered during a study of glioma-infiltrating T cells after dendritic cell vaccination. The length of the CDR3 is 13 residues. V was cut by 2 bases and J by 4 bases, with 10 bases left in between. Germline V gives CDR1 SGHRS, CDR2 YFSETQ. The assay was immunoSEQ multiplex PCR, and TCRdb's table has in-frame clones only and misses some. Of 55,000 to 75,000 clones listed, 65% to 90% are singletons. Sequencing was performed on blood, taken before dendritic cell vaccination. The source is a human donor with glioblastoma. The V and J genes are TRBV5-1 and TRBJ2-7; no reliable D call. The CDR3 sequence: CASSFDISYEQYF. The CDR3 DNA reads TGCGCCAGCAGCTTCGACATATCTTACGAGCAGTACTTC.